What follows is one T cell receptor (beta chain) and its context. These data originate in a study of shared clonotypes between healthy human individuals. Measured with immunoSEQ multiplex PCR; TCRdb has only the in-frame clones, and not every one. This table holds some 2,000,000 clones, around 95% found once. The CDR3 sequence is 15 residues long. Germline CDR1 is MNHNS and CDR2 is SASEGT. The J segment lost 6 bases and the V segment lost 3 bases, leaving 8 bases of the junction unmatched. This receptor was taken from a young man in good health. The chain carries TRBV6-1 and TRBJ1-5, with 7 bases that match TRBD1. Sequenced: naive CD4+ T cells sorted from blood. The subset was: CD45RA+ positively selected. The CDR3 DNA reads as TGTGCCAGCAGTGACCGACAGGGAGTGGGTCAGCCCCAGCATTTT. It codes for CASSDRQGVGQPQHF.